The 32 T cell receptor beta chains in this list originate from one sample, sequenced in a study of radiotherapy plus CTLA-4 blockade in lung cancer (dated by TCRdb to 2017 to 2018). Receptors were amplified or captured by the immunoSEQ multiplex PCR assay. What TCRdb holds here is the immuneACCESS table cut down to in-frame rearrangements. Part of the clones is not present; checked against another copy, under half of the missing clones reflect an unresolved V gene, and the others are unexplained. The sample table lists approximately 98,000 clones, 75% to 85% of them with a count of one. 3% to 4% of the sample goes to the ten largest clones. Sequenced material: peripheral blood, taken from a patient treated with radiotherapy plus ipilimumab. These receptors originate from a human donor with non-small cell lung cancer who had a partial response to radiotherapy plus ipilimumab.

The V call is TRBV5-6, the J call TRBJ1-5, with 8 positions matching TRBD1. Germline CDR1 SGHDT, CDR2 YYEEEE. The V segment lost 2 bases and the J segment 7 bases; nucleotides outside the gene matches: 2. The CDR3 has 13 amino acids. Here the CDR3 DNA reads TGTGCCAGCAGCTTAGACAGGGGACAGCCCCAGCATTTT. Its translation: CASSLDRGQPQHF.

J is TRBJ1-1 and V is TRBV28; 9 nucleotides match TRBD1. The CDR3 has 15 amino acids. CDR1 is MDHEN, CDR2 SYDVKM, per germline. The V and J ends lost 6 bases and 4 bases, in that order; junction bases with no gene match: 9. CDR3 DNA sequence: TGTGCCAGCAGGATCCCTGACAGGGGGGTCACTGAAGCTTTCTTT. Protein sequence: CASRIPDRGVTEAFF. Combining the CDR3 with reference TRBV28 and TRBJ1-1 gives the whole variable domain DVKVTQSSRYLVKRTGEKVFLECVQDMDHENMFWYRQDPGLGLRLIYFSYDVKMKEKGDIPEGYSVSREKKERFSLILESASTNQTSMYLCASRIPDRGVTEAFFGQGTRLTVV.

This chain links TRBV14 with TRBJ2-1; 8 nucleotides match TRBD1. In germline, CDR1 is SGHDN, CDR2 FVKESK. CDR3 length equals 15 residues. V lost 4 bases to trimming and J lost 5 bases; unmatched junction nucleotides: 7. The CDR3 coding sequence is TGTGCCAGCAGCCCCGGACAGGGATGGGACAATGAGCAGTTCTTC. This gives the protein CASSPGQGWDNEQFF.

This chain uses TRBV7-9 with TRBJ2-7; 8 bases match TRBD1. The germline V gene encodes CDR1 SEHNR and CDR2 FQNEAQ (reference sequence). The length of the CDR3 is 14 residues. With V trimmed by 5 bases and J by 6 bases, 9 bases remained unmatched. The CDR3 coding sequence is TGTGCCAGCAGCCCGACAGGGGATAGAGGCGAGCAGTACTTC. It translates to CASSPTGDRGEQYF.

V usage is TRBV7-9 and J usage is TRBJ1-2; the D gene is possibly TRBD1 (6 bases). V was pared by 5 bases and J by 5 bases, with 18 bases between. The CDR3 extends over 15 amino acids. The germline CDR1 and CDR2 sequences are SEHNR and FQNEAQ (reference sequence). Here the CDR3 DNA reads TGTGCCAGCAGCCCACCCCCCCCACAGGGTTATGGCTACACCTTC. Translation gives CASSPPPPQGYGYTF.

The rearrangement links TRBV6-1 to TRBJ2-2; 9 bases are shared with TRBD1. CDR1 is MNHNS and CDR2 is SASEGT in the germline V gene. V shed 1 base, J shed 7 bases, and the junction held 4 bases outside the gene matches. The CDR3 loop spans 15 amino acids. The CDR3 loop reads CASSEGDREIGELFF. The CDR3 DNA follows: TGTGCCAGCAGTGAAGGGGACAGGGAGATCGGGGAGCTGTTTTTT.

This clone was seen only once. The J gene is TRBJ1-6, the V gene TRBV5-1, with 9 bases matching TRBD1. This CDR3 spans 17 amino acids. V was clipped by 4 bases and J by 6 bases; unmatched bases: 11. Germline assignment: CDR1 SGHRS and CDR2 YFSETQ. Here the CDR3 reads CASSPEGQGISNSPLHF. CDR3 sequence (DNA): TGCGCCAGCAGCCCAGAGGGACAGGGAATTAGTAATTCACCCCTCCACTTT.

V is TRBV10-2 and J is TRBJ2-7; 7 nucleotides align to TRBD1. The CDR3 runs to 14 residues. Trimming took 10 bases from V and 3 from J; bases not matched to a gene: 12. CDR1 and CDR2 from the germline V gene are WSHSY and SAAADI. CDR3 protein: CATLHPGQSYEQYF. DNA of the CDR3: TGCGCCACCCTTCATCCGGGACAGAGCTACGAGCAGTACTTC.

V gene TRBV7-6 combines with J gene TRBJ1-2, with 9 bases aligning to TRBD1. The germline gives CDR1 SGHVS, CDR2 FNYEAQ. CDR3 length: 14 residues. V was pared by 5 bases and J by 1 base, with 2 bases of the junction left unmatched. CDR3 sequence reads: CASSVGQGNYGYTF. Here the CDR3 DNA reads TGTGCCAGCAGCGTGGGACAGGGTAACTATGGCTACACCTTC. The full variable domain, in which reference TRBV7-6 and TRBJ1-2 provide the parts outside the CDR3, is GAGVSQSPRYKVTKRGQDVALRCDPISGHVSLYWYRQALGQGPEFLTYFNYEAQQDKSGLPNDRFSAERPEGSISTLTIQRTEQRDSAMYRCASSVGQGNYGYTFGSGTRLTVV.

The chain joins TRBV29-1 to TRBJ1-2, with 8 bases aligning to TRBD1. CDR3 length: 13 amino acids. Losses at the gene ends were 0 bases for V and 14 bases for J; bases not matched to a gene: 11. Germline assignment: CDR1 SQVTM and CDR2 ANQGSEA. As DNA, the CDR3 is TGCAGCGTTGAAGATCAAACAGGGGGGATGAGAACCTTC. Its protein is CSVEDQTGGMRTF.

The chain employs TRBV19 and TRBJ1-1, with 8 positions matching TRBD1. CDR1 and CDR2 (germline): LNHDA, SQIVND (reference sequence). The trim removed 4 bases at V and 5 bases at J, leaving 9 bases unmatched. The CDR3 consists of 15 residues. CDR3 sequence reads: CASSTDRGVRTEAFF. As DNA, the CDR3 is TGTGCCAGTAGTACCGACAGGGGAGTAAGGACTGAAGCTTTCTTT.

The genes are TRBV28 and TRBJ1-2; D gene uncertain. The V end lost 8 bases, the J end lost 8 bases, and 15 bases lay between the germline ends. This CDR3 has 12 residues. Germline V gene data show CDR1 as MDHEN and CDR2 as SYDVKM. The DNA of the CDR3 is TGTGCCAGCGCCGCCAGGTTGAGAGGCTACACCTTC. This translates into CASAARLRGYTF.

This clone was found once. The V gene is TRBV7-9, the J gene TRBJ2-7; 10 bases map to TRBD2. CDR3 length equals 15 residues. Losses at the gene ends were 8 bases for V and 3 bases for J; bases not matched to a gene: 10. The germline V gene encodes CDR1 SEHNR and CDR2 FQNEAQ (reference sequence). The CDR3 DNA is TGTGCCAGCTCCCGAGGGGCTAGCGGGAGCTACGAGCAGTACTTC. Protein product: CASSRGASGSYEQYF.

CDR3 amino acids: CASSRGGFGQPQHF. CDR3 sequence (DNA): TGTGCCAGCAGCCGCGGGGGGTTTGGTCAGCCCCAGCATTTT. The chain couples TRBV7-8 to TRBJ1-5; D may be TRBD1 (5 bases). CDR1 is SGHVS, CDR2 FQNEAQ, per germline. This CDR3 spans 14 amino acids. Trimming took 5 bases from V and 6 from J, leaving 14 bases between them.

This chain uses TRBV28 with TRBJ1-2; D is perhaps TRBD1 (6 bases). Germline V gives CDR1 MDHEN, CDR2 SYDVKM. The CDR3 runs to 13 residues. V shed 3 bases and J shed 10 bases, with 15 bases lying between them. The CDR3 DNA follows: TGTGCCAGCAGTTTTAACCTCGGACAGCCCTACACCTTC. It is translated as CASSFNLGQPYTF.

In regard to this clone: One junction end disagrees with the germline gene, perhaps due to a read error. CDR3 sequence: CASSLVLAGVNRVF. Written as DNA, the CDR3 is TGTGCCAGCAGCTTAGTACTAGCGGGAGTGAACAGGGTCTTC. V and J are TRBV7-2 and TRBJ2-1; 11 bases agree with TRBD2. The CDR3 contains 14 residues. Germline V CDR1 and CDR2: SGHTA, FQGNSA.

The chain combines TRBV28 with TRBJ2-1, with 7 bases aligning to TRBD2. The CDR3 runs to 14 residues. Germline V CDR1 and CDR2: MDHEN, SYDVKM. With 4 bases clipped from V and 2 bases from J, the junction kept 2 bases outside the gene matches. The CDR3 sequence is CASSSAGTYNEQFF. CDR3 bases: TGTGCCAGCAGTTCAGCGGGAACCTACAATGAGCAGTTCTTC.

There are a few counts of this clone. The chain links TRBV7-9 to TRBJ1-5; D remains unclear. This CDR3 comprises 13 residues. V lost 5 bases and J lost 6, with 11 bases in between. Germline CDR1 and CDR2: SEHNR and FQNEAQ (reference sequence). CDR3 bases: TGTGCCAGCAGCCCCGACTCGGCTCAGCCCCAGCATTTT. Its protein product is CASSPDSAQPQHF.

In DNA form, the CDR3 reads TGTGCCAGCAGTAGAACAGGGTTGACTAATGAAAAACTGTTTTTT. Translated, it gives CASSRTGLTNEKLFF. The J gene is TRBJ1-4, the V gene TRBV2; possible D gene TRBD1, 6 bases. The V end was cut by 5 bases, the J end by 2 bases, with 12 bases between. The CDR3 spans 15 residues. CDR1 SNHLY and CDR2 FYNNEI come from the germline V gene.

The chain recombines TRBV5-1 with TRBJ2-5; 12 bases agree with TRBD2. Germline V gives CDR1 SGHRS, CDR2 YFSETQ. The CDR3 length is 16 residues. V gave up 3 bases and J gave up 5 bases; unmatched junction bases: 8. CDR3 coding DNA: TGCGCCAGCAGCTCGGGACCCGGGACTAGCGGGGAGACCCAGTACTTC. Encoded protein: CASSSGPGTSGETQYF.

This clone was picked up a small number of times. The rearrangement links TRBV6-4 to TRBJ2-2; a weak D match, TRBD2 (6 bases). The CDR3 totals 16 residues. The germline gives CDR1 MRHNA, CDR2 SNTAGT. Deletions cut 5 bases from V and 2 bases from J, with 15 bases between. CDR3 in amino acids: CASSRAGTSNTGELFF. CDR3 sequence (DNA): TGTGCCAGCAGTCGGGCCGGGACTTCCAACACCGGGGAGCTGTTTTTT.

The chain couples TRBV5-5 to TRBJ2-7, with a tentative D call TRBD1 (6 bases). The CDR3 has 15 residues. V lost 2 bases and J lost 3, with 15 bases in between. Germline loops: CDR1 SGHKS, CDR2 YYEKEE (reference sequence). The CDR3 DNA reads as TGTGCCAGCAGCTTCGGGCTAGCAGGGGACTACGAGCAGTACTTC. Translating it yields CASSFGLAGDYEQYF.

The chain couples TRBV6-6 to TRBJ1-2; the match to TRBD1 covers 7 bases. The CDR3 consists of 14 residues. V was clipped by 2 bases and J by 5 bases; unmatched bases: 5. Germline assignment: CDR1 MNHNY and CDR2 SVGAGI (reference sequence). CDR3 in amino acids: CASSYGGQPYGYTF. The CDR3 DNA is TGTGCCAGCAGTTACGGGGGACAGCCATATGGCTACACCTTC.

The chain couples TRBV2 to TRBJ2-3; a weak D match, TRBD1 (6 bases). Germline V gene lookup returns CDR1 SNHLY and CDR2 FYNNEI. Trimming took off 7 bases at V and 7 bases at J, with 12 bases between the two ends. The CDR3 loop spans 12 amino acids. The CDR3 region is CASKTRGNTQYF. CDR3 coding DNA: TGTGCCAGCAAAACCAGGGGAAATACGCAGTATTTT.

The CDR3 DNA reads TGTGCCAGTAGTCAAAGGGGACAGGGGTTACAAGAGACCCAGTACTTC. This sequence encodes CASSQRGQGLQETQYF. J is TRBJ2-5 and V is TRBV19, with 10 positions matching TRBD1. Unmatched junction bases numbered 8, after V lost 5 bases and J lost 2 bases. Germline V lookup: CDR1 LNHDA, CDR2 SQIVND (reference sequence). CDR3 length: 16 amino acids.

The chain links TRBV25-1 to TRBJ2-3; 7 bases align to TRBD2. V gave up 2 bases and J gave up 2 bases; unmatched junction bases: 7. This CDR3 contains 16 residues. The germline V gene encodes CDR1 MGHDK and CDR2 SYGVNS. The CDR3 nucleotides are TGTGCCAGCAGTGAAAGGGCTAGCGGATACACAGATACGCAGTATTTT. This encodes CASSERASGYTDTQYF.

The sample holds one count of this clone. This rearrangement joins TRBV6-1 to TRBJ1-2; unclear D gene. V was pared by 2 bases and J by 2 bases, with 15 bases between. The CDR3 is 16 residues long. In germline, CDR1 is MNHNS, CDR2 SASEGT. CDR3 nucleotides: TGTGCCAGCAGTGAACTTCACCTGGAGGTAAACTATGGCTACACCTTC. Its translation is CASSELHLEVNYGYTF.

The chain employs TRBV5-8 and TRBJ1-4, with 7 bases that match TRBD1. The CDR3 has 14 residues. The V and J ends lost 2 bases and 3 bases, in that order; junction bases with no gene match: 1. Germline CDR1 reads SGHTS; CDR2 reads YDEGEE. CDR3 DNA: TGTGCCAGCAGCTTCAGGGGGGCTAATGAAAAACTGTTTTTT. This codes for CASSFRGANEKLFF.

The V gene is TRBV6-1, the J gene TRBJ2-3, with TRBD1 as a possible D gene (6 bases). Germline-derived CDR1 and CDR2 are MNHNS and SASEGT. The CDR3 spans 14 residues. V was clipped by 8 bases and J by 5 bases, with 17 bases between them. CDR3 sequence (DNA): TGTGCCAGCCGGGGCTACAGGGCCCAAGATACGCAGTATTTT. Protein product: CASRGYRAQDTQYF.

The chain is built from TRBV7-9 and TRBJ2-3; TRBD2 matches 7 bases. Germline V gene sequence: CDR1 SEHNR, CDR2 FQNEAQ (reference sequence). Trimming cost V 5 bases and J 3 bases; bases outside gene matches: 2. The CDR3 extends over 13 amino acids. The DNA for the CDR3 is TGTGCCAGCAGCCGACTAGCAACAGATACGCAGTATTTT. It specifies CASSRLATDTQYF. The entire variable domain, with the rest obtained from reference TRBV7-9 and TRBJ2-3, is as follows: DTGVSQNPRHKITKRGQNVTFRCDPISEHNRLYWYRQTLGQGPEFLTYFQNEAQLEKSRLLSDRFSAERPKGSFSTLEIQRTEQGDSAMYLCASSRLATDTQYFGPGTRLTVL.

This clone was observed a few times. The chain links TRBV4-2 to TRBJ2-7, with a possible D match to TRBD1 (5 bases). The CDR3 length is 14 residues. V lost 9 bases to trimming and J lost 4 bases, with 19 bases between them. Germline loops: CDR1 LGHNA, CDR2 YNFKEQ. The CDR3: CARTVNGRSYEQYF. The DNA for the CDR3 is TGTGCCAGGACAGTAAACGGACGGTCTTACGAGCAGTACTTC.

The J gene is TRBJ1-2, the V gene TRBV5-1, with D perhaps TRBD1 (5 bases). The CDR3 is 14 amino acids. Trimming left V 4 bases short and J 4 bases short, with 14 bases between. Looked up from germline, CDR1 is SGHRS and CDR2 is YFSETQ. The CDR3 spells CASSPSREGYGYTF. The CDR3 DNA is TGCGCCAGCAGCCCCTCCAGGGAGGGCTATGGCTACACCTTC.